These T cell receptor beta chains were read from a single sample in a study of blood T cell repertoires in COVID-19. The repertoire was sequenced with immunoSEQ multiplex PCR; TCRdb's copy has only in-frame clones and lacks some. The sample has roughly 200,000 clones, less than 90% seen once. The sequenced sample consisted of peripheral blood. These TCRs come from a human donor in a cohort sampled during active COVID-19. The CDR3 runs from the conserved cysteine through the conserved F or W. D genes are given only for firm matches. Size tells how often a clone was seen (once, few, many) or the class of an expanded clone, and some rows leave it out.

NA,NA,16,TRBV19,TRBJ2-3,TGTGCCAGTAGTATAACCCCCTCCCCGGTTTTTCATACGCAGTATTTT,CASSITPSPVFHTQYF
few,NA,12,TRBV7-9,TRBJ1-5,TGTGCCAGCAGTCGGGGGGATCAGCCCCAGCATTTT,CASSRGDQPQHF
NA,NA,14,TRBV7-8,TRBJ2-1,TGTGCCAGCAGCTTAAGTACGCCGGGCAATGAGCAGTTCTTC,CASSLSTPGNEQFF
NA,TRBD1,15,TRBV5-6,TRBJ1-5,TGTGCCAGCAGCCCGACAGGGGGCGCGATGGGGCCCCAGCATTTT,CASSPTGGAMGPQHF
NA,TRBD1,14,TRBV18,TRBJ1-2,TGTGCCAGCTCACCAGCAACAGGGGGATATGGCTACACCTTC,CASSPATGGYGYTF
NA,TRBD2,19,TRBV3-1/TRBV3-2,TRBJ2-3,TGTGCCAGCAGCCGGGCGGGGACTAGCGGGAGCTGGAGCACAGATACGCAGTATTTT,CASSRAGTSGSWSTDTQYF
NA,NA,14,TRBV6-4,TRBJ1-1,TGTGCCAGCGTTCAGGCCGCAGGGATGACTGAAGCTTTCTTT,CASVQAAGMTEAFF
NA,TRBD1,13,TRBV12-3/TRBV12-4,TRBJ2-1,TGTGCCAGCAGTTCCTCCACAGGGGATGAGCAGTTCTTC,CASSSSTGDEQFF
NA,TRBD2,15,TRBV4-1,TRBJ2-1,TGCGCCAGCAGCCAGTTGGGACTAGGTCTAAATGAGCAGTTCTTC,CASSQLGLGLNEQFF
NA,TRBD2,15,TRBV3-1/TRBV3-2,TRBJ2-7,TGTGCCAGCAGCCAAGGATCTAGCGGGTGGTACGAGCAGTACTTC,CASSQGSSGWYEQYF
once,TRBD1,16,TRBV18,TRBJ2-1,TGTGCCAGCTCACCACGACAACCGGGACAGGGCAATGAGCAGTTCTTC,CASSPRQPGQGNEQFF
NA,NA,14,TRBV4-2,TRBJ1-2,TGTGCCAGCAGCCAAGCATCCACTAACTATGGCTACACCTTC,CASSQASTNYGYTF
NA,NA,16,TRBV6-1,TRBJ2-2,TGTGCCAGCAGTGAACTCCTAATACCTAACACCGGGGAGCTGTTTTTT,CASSELLIPNTGELFF
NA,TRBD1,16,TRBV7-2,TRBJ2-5,TGTGCCAGCAGCCGCCGAGGGGGCACTTCCCAAGAGACCCAGTACTTC,CASSRRGGTSQETQYF
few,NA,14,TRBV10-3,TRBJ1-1,TGTGCCATCAGTGAGCGATCCCAGGGGACTGAAGCTTTCTTT,CAISERSQGTEAFF
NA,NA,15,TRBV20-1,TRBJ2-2,TGCAGTGCTAGTAGGGGTCCCGTGAACACCGGGGAGCTGTTTTTT,CSASRGPVNTGELFF
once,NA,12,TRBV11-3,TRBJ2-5,TGTGCCAGCAGCGGCATCCAGGAGACCCAGTACTTC,CASSGIQETQYF
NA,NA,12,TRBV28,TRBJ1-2,TGTGCCAGCAGTGCGGTCTTGGATGGCTACACCTTC,CASSAVLDGYTF
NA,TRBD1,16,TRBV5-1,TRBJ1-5,TGCGCCAGCAGCATCGACGGGACAGGAGGAGGCCAGCCCCAGCATTTT,CASSIDGTGGGQPQHF
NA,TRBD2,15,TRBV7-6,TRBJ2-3,TGTGCCAGCAGCTTGGAACTAGCGGCATCAGATACGCAGTATTTT,CASSLELAASDTQYF
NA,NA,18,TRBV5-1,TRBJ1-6,TGCGCCAGCAGCTTGGCAGGGTCCAACCGATTCTATAATTCACCCCTCCACTTT,CASSLAGSNRFYNSPLHF
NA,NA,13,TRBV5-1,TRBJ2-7,TGCGCCAGCAGCTTGACAGGAAGCTACGAGCAGTACTTC,CASSLTGSYEQYF
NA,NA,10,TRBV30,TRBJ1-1,TGTGCCTGGGGACAATCATCTGCTTTCTTT,CAWGQSSAFF
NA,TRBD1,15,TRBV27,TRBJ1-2,TGTGCCAGCAGTCCCCACAGGGGGCTCGGCTATGGCTACACCTTC,CASSPHRGLGYGYTF
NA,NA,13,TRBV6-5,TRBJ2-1,TGTGCCAGCAGGCCCACAGGTTACAATGAGCAGTTCTTC,CASRPTGYNEQFF
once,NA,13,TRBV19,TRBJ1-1,TGTGCCAGTAGTGCGGGGAGGAACACTGAAGCTTTCTTT,CASSAGRNTEAFF
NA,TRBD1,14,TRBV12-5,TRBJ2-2,TGTGCTAGTGGTCCACGGACAGGTCCCGGGGAGCTGTTTTTT,CASGPRTGPGELFF
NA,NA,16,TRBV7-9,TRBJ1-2,TGTGCCAGCAGCTTAAGCTCCAGCGACGGCTTCTATGGCTACACCTTC,CASSLSSSDGFYGYTF
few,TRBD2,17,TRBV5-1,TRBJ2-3,TGCGCCAGCAGCTTAGCCCTAGCGGGGGCTCTCTTGGATACGCAGTATTTT,CASSLALAGALLDTQYF
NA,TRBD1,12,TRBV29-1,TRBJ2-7,TGCAGCGTCGGGACAGGAGTCTACGAGCAGTACTTC,CSVGTGVYEQYF
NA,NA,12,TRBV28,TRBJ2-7,TGTGCCAGCAGTCTGAGCGGGTACGAGCAGTACTTC,CASSLSGYEQYF
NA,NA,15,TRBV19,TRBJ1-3,TGTGCCAGTAAACCAAGAACCAGCTCTGGAAACACCATATATTTT,CASKPRTSSGNTIYF
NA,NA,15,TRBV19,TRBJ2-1,TGTGCCAGTAGTATAGAAGGACAGTCCTACAATGAGCAGTTCTTC,CASSIEGQSYNEQFF
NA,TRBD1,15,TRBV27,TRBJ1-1,TGTGCCAGCAGGATGACAGGGACCTCGAACACTGAAGCTTTCTTT,CASRMTGTSNTEAFF
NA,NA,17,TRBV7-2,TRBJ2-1,TGTGCCAGCAGCTTAAGATCGCGGGCAGAGTTATACAATGAGCAGTTCTTC,CASSLRSRAELYNEQFF
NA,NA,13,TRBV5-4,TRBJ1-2,TGTGCCAGCAGCTTGGTGTTACAGAATGGCTACACCTTC,CASSLVLQNGYTF
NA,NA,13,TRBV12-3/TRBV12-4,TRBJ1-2,TGTGCCAGCAGCCAACCGGTCGGGGGGGGCTACACCTTC,CASSQPVGGGYTF
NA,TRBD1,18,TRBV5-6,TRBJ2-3,TGTGCCAGCAGCTGGAAAACAGGGGACCTATTAAACACAGATACGCAGTATTTT,CASSWKTGDLLNTDTQYF
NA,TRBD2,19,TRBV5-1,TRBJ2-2,TGCGCCAGCAGCCGCGGGACTACTAGCGGGGGGGCCTGGACCGGGGAGCTGTTTTTT,CASSRGTTSGGAWTGELFF
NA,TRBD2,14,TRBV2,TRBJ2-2,TGTGCCAGCTCGGCGGGAGAGAACACCGGGGAGCTGTTTTTT,CASSAGENTGELFF
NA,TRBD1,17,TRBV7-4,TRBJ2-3,TGTGCCAGCAGCTTAGTACTCGGGACAGGGAACACAGATACGCAGTATTTT,CASSLVLGTGNTDTQYF
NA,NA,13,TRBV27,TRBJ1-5,TGTGCCAGCAGTTTTGCCTTAGAGGAGCCCCAGCATTTT,CASSFALEEPQHF
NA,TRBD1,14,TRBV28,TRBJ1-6,TGTGCCAGCAGTCCTGGACAGGGGAATTCACCCCTCCACTTT,CASSPGQGNSPLHF
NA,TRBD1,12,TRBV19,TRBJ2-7,TGTGCCAGTACTGGACAGGGCTACGAGCAGTACTTC,CASTGQGYEQYF
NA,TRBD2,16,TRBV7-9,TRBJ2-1,TGTGCCAGCAGCGGCCGTTCCTATGAGCCGGGAGGAGAGCAGTTCTTC,CASSGRSYEPGGEQFF
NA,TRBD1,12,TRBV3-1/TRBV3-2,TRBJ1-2,TGTGCCAGCAGCCCCGGGACAGTTGGCTACACCTTC,CASSPGTVGYTF
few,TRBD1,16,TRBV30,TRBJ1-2,TGTGCCGGGAGATTCCTTACAGGGGCGACTAACTATGGCTACACCTTC,CAGRFLTGATNYGYTF